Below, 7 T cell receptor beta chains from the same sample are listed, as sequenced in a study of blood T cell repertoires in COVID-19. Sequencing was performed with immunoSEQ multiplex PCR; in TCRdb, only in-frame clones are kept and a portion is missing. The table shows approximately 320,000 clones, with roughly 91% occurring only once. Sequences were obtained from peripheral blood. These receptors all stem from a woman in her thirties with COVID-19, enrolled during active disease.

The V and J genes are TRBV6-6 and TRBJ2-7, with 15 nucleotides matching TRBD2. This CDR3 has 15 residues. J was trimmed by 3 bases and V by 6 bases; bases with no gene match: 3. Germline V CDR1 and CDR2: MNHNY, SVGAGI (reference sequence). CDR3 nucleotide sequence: TGTGCCAGCAGCCGGACTAGCGGGGGGGACTACGAGCAGTACTTC. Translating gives CASSRTSGGDYEQYF.

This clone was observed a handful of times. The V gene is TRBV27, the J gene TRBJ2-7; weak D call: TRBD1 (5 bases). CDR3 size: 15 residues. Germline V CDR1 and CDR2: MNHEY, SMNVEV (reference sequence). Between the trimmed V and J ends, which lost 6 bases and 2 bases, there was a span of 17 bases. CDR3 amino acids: CASRQSLRVAYEQYF. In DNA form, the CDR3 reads TGTGCCAGCAGGCAATCCCTCAGGGTTGCCTACGAGCAGTACTTC.

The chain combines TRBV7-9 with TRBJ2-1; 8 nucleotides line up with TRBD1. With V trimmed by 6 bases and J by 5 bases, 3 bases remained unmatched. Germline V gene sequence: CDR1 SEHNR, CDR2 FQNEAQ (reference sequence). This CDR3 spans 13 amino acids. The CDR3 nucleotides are TGTGCCAGCAGTTCGGACAGGGACAATGAGCAGTTCTTC. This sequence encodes CASSSDRDNEQFF.

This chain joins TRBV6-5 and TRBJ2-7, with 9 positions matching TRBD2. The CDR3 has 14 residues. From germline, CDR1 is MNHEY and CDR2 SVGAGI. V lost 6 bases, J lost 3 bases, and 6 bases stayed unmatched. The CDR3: CASSAAGGNYEQYF. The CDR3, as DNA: TGTGCCAGCAGCGCAGCGGGGGGAAACTACGAGCAGTACTTC.

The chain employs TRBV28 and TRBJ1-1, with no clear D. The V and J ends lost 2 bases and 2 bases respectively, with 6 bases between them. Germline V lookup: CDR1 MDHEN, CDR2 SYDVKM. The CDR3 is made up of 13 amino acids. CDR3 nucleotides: TGTGCCAGCAGTTTACTGTATAACACTGAAGCTTTCTTT. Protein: CASSLLYNTEAFF.

This CDR3 reads CASSLGPTEAFF. The CDR3 coding sequence is TGTGCCAGCAGCCTTGGTCCCACAGAAGCTTTCTTT. This chain links TRBV7-9 with TRBJ1-1; D is unresolved. Germline V gives CDR1 SEHNR, CDR2 FQNEAQ (reference sequence). V dropped 5 bases and J dropped 8 bases, with 12 bases sitting between them. The CDR3 consists of 12 residues.

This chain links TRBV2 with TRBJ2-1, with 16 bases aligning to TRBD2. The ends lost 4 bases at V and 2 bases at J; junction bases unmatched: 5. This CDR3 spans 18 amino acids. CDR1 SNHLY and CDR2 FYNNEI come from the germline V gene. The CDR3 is CASSAPGLAGGPYNEQFF. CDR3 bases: TGTGCCAGCAGTGCTCCGGGACTAGCGGGGGGGCCCTACAATGAGCAGTTCTTC.